This T cell receptor (beta chain) is drawn from a study of blood T cell repertoires in COVID-19. Sequenced by immunoSEQ multiplex PCR; TCRdb stores in-frame clones only, minus some. In the table there are around 250,000 clones, approximately 83% of which are singletons. The receptor comes from a woman aged 50 to 65 who had recovered from COVID-19. Material for sequencing was PBMCs or T cells enriched from blood (not recorded which).

This CDR3 reads CASSAPGHQYEQYF. CDR3 DNA sequence: TGTGCCAGCAGTGCACCGGGACACCAGTACGAGCAGTACTTC. The rearrangement uses TRBV25-1 and TRBJ2-7; a weak D match, TRBD1 (6 bases). The CDR3 extends over 14 amino acids. Per germline, CDR1 MGHDK and CDR2 SYGVNS. V lost 4 bases to trimming and J lost 4 bases, with 14 bases between them.